This is a list of T cell receptor beta chains from one sample in a study of cytomegalovirus exposure and HLA in healthy donors. Assay used: immunoSEQ multiplex PCR; TCRdb lists only in-frame clones, some missing. Of some 150,000 clones listed, roughly 86% are singletons. Sequenced: PBMCs. Receptors originate from a man in his late teens or twenties in good health and CMV-seropositive. Both conserved end residues are part of each CDR3. Fields, in order: clone size, V gene, J gene, D gene, CDR3 DNA, CDR3 protein. The D gene is left open where the match is weak. The size entry is marked missing in some rows and otherwise reads once, few, many or a size class.

>-|TRBV6-6|TRBJ2-7|-
TGTGCCAGCAGTTACGTGGGGACTCCCACCGAGCAGTACTTC
CASSYVGTPTEQYF
>-|TRBV6-5|TRBJ1-5|-
TGTGCCAGCAGTCGCCGACAGGGCAATCAGCCCCAGCATTTT
CASSRRQGNQPQHF
>few|TRBV9|TRBJ1-3|-
TGTGCCAGCAGTAGCGAGGGATCTGGAAACACCATATATTTT
CASSSEGSGNTIYF
>-|TRBV5-4|TRBJ2-5|-
TGTGCCAGCAGCTTGGGAGGAGGTAGTCAAGAGACCCAGTACTTC
CASSLGGGSQETQYF
>-|TRBV5-1|TRBJ2-2|TRBD2
TGCGCCAGCCATGCTAGCGGTTCCACCGGGGAGCTGTTTTTT
CASHASGSTGELFF
>once|TRBV4-2|TRBJ1-1|-
TGTGCCAGCAGCCAAGGAGGTCCGATTGAAGCTTTCTTT
CASSQGGPIEAFF
>once|TRBV12-5|TRBJ1-5|-
TGTGCTAGTGGTTTGGTACCCCTAGGGGACACAGGTTTGGGCAATCAGCCCCAGCATTTT
CASGLVPLGDTGLGNQPQHF
>-|TRBV5-1|TRBJ1-4|TRBD1
TGCGCCAGCAGTCTCGGGACAGCCGAAAAACTGTTTTTT
CASSLGTAEKLFF
>-|TRBV7-6|TRBJ1-1|TRBD1
TGTGCCAGCAGCTCCCGGGACAGGGGTTTAACTGAAGCTTTCTTT
CASSSRDRGLTEAFF
>-|TRBV5-1|TRBJ1-5|-
TGCGCCAGCAGCCCCGACGGGATTCGGGGCAATCAGCCCCAGCATTTT
CASSPDGIRGNQPQHF
>-|TRBV28|TRBJ2-7|TRBD1
TGTGCCAGCAGTTCGCCGGGACAGGGGACCGGGTACGAGCAGTACTTC
CASSSPGQGTGYEQYF
>-|TRBV6-1|TRBJ1-3|TRBD1
TGTGCCAGCAGCGAAATAGCAGGGGGCGAGGACTCTGGAAACACCATATATTTT
CASSEIAGGEDSGNTIYF
>-|TRBV25-1|TRBJ1-1|-
TGTGCCAGCAGTGAATATAAGGGCTGGGGGGGCGGTCACACTGAAGCTTTCTTT
CASSEYKGWGGGHTEAFF
>-|TRBV4-2|TRBJ1-1|TRBD1
TGTGCCAGCAGCCAAGTGCAGGGGGCGCCCACTGAAGCTTTCTTT
CASSQVQGAPTEAFF
>once|TRBV9|TRBJ2-1|TRBD2
TGTGCCAGCAGCGTCCAGGGACTAGAGCAGTTCTTC
CASSVQGLEQFF
>few|TRBV4-1|TRBJ1-6|TRBD1
TGCGCCAGCAGCCAGGACAGGCAGAATTCACCCCTCCACTTT
CASSQDRQNSPLHF
>once|TRBV7-9|TRBJ1-1|-
TGTGCCAGCAGCTTCTGGAGAACGGCTGAAGCTTTCTTT
CASSFWRTAEAFF
>-|TRBV6-5|TRBJ1-1|TRBD1
TGTGCCAGCAGTTACGACAGGGGGCCGAACACTGAAGCTTTCTTT
CASSYDRGPNTEAFF
>-|TRBV28|TRBJ2-6|-
TGTGCCAGCAGTTTGGAGGGCCTCTCCTCTGGGGCCAACGTCCTGACTTTC
CASSLEGLSSGANVLTF
>-|TRBV5-6|TRBJ2-1|TRBD2
TGTGCCAGCAGCCCCCTAGCGGGAGGGCCTAATGAGCAGTTCTTC
CASSPLAGGPNEQFF
>-|TRBV7-9|TRBJ1-1|TRBD1
TGTGCCAGCAGCTTCGACAGGGGGTCGACTGAAGCTTTCTTT
CASSFDRGSTEAFF
>-|TRBV6-1|TRBJ1-2|-
TGTGCCAGCAGTGAAAGGGGGGGCTCCTATGGCTACACCTTC
CASSERGGSYGYTF
>-|TRBV9|TRBJ2-1|-
TGTGCCAGCAGCACCAGATTCGATGAGCAGTTCTTC
CASSTRFDEQFF
>once|TRBV18|TRBJ1-5|-
TGTGCCAGCTCATCTCTCCGGGACATCAATCAGCCCCAGCATTTT
CASSSLRDINQPQHF
>-|TRBV2|TRBJ2-5|TRBD2
TGTGCCACTCGAGGCGGGGGGGAAGGAGAGACCCAGTACTTC
CATRGGGEGETQYF
>-|TRBV5-1|TRBJ2-1|-
TGCGCCAGCAGCGCCTGGGACATTGAGCAGTTCTTC
CASSAWDIEQFF
>-|TRBV13|TRBJ1-1|-
TGTGCCAGCAGCGAAGTAGGCAGGGCAACAGAAGCTTTCTTT
CASSEVGRATEAFF
>-|TRBV11-2|TRBJ1-4|-
TGTGCCAGCCGACAGGACCTAGAAAAACTGTTTTTT
CASRQDLEKLFF
>-|TRBV5-6|TRBJ1-2|TRBD1
TGTGCCAGCAGGGCGACAGGGGGGAGCGCGAGCTACACCTTC
CASRATGGSASYTF
>few|TRBV6-5|TRBJ2-2|TRBD1
TGTGCCAGCAGTTACTATTTAACAGGGGGTTCCGGGGAGCTGTTTTTT
CASSYYLTGGSGELFF
>-|TRBV12-5|TRBJ2-3|-
TGTGCTAGTGGTTTGAGTTTTTCGGGAAGCACAGATACGCAGTATTTT
CASGLSFSGSTDTQYF
>many|TRBV6-4|TRBJ2-1|TRBD1
TGTGCCAGCAGCGGGACAGAATCCAATGAGCAGTTCTTC
CASSGTESNEQFF
>once|TRBV4-1|TRBJ2-7|TRBD1
TGCGCCAGCAGCCGAGACAGGGGGGTATACGAGCAGTACTTC
CASSRDRGVYEQYF
>-|TRBV2|TRBJ1-5|-
TGTGCCAGTCAACAGGGAAGCAATCAGCCCCAGCATTTT
CASQQGSNQPQHF
>few|TRBV15|TRBJ2-7|-
TGTGCCACCCTTGGGCTTGACTACGAGCAGTACTTC
CATLGLDYEQYF
>few|TRBV4-1|TRBJ1-2|-
TGCGCCAGCAGCCAAGGTACTAGGGGGGGCCTTGGCTACACCTTC
CASSQGTRGGLGYTF
>-|TRBV6-1|TRBJ1-3|-
TGTGCCAGCAGTGAAGTTGCAGGGAGGGGCTCTGGAAACACCATATATTTT
CASSEVAGRGSGNTIYF
>-|TRBV27|TRBJ2-7|-
TGTGCCAGCAGTTTCTCATCGACAGCCACCTACGAGCAGTACTTC
CASSFSSTATYEQYF
>-|TRBV19|TRBJ1-4|TRBD1
TGTGCCAGTAGTATCTCACCAGGGGGCAATGAAAAACTGTTTTTT
CASSISPGGNEKLFF
>-|TRBV6-1|TRBJ2-7|-
TGTGCCAGCAGTGACGGGATATACACTGGAGAGCAGTACTTC
CASSDGIYTGEQYF
>-|TRBV5-1|TRBJ2-3|-
TGCGCCAGCAGCTTGTCTGGCCGAGATACGCAGTATTTT
CASSLSGRDTQYF
>few|TRBV5-1|TRBJ2-7|TRBD2
TGCGCCAGCAGCTCTAGCGGGGGGGCGAAATACGAGCAGTACTTC
CASSSSGGAKYEQYF
>-|TRBV7-8|TRBJ1-6|-
TGTGCCAGCAGCTTGAGACAGTTAAATTCACCCCTCCACTTT
CASSLRQLNSPLHF
>-|TRBV7-3|TRBJ2-5|-
TGTGCCAGCAGCCCAGACGGGAAAGAGACCCAGTACTTC
CASSPDGKETQYF
>-|TRBV7-6|TRBJ1-1|-
TGTGCCAGCAGCGCGGGGTCCACTGAAGCTTTCTTT
CASSAGSTEAFF
>-|TRBV29-1|TRBJ1-2|TRBD1
TGCAGCGTTGGTGGGACAGGGGATGGCTACACCTTC
CSVGGTGDGYTF
>-|TRBV7-8|TRBJ2-5|TRBD1
TGTGCCAGCAGCCCCCGGGACAGGGGCTTCAGGGAGACCCAGTACTTC
CASSPRDRGFRETQYF
>-|TRBV27|TRBJ2-6|-
TGTGCCAGCAGTACTTACAGGGAGTCTGGGGCCAACGTCCTGACTTTC
CASSTYRESGANVLTF
>-|TRBV2|TRBJ2-2|-
TGTGCCAGCAGTGAGGAACAGTTAAACACCGGGGAGCTGTTTTTT
CASSEEQLNTGELFF
>-|TRBV11-2|TRBJ2-1|-
TGTGCCAGCAGCTACGGGGGGCCCGGTCGAGAGCAGTTCTTC
CASSYGGPGREQFF